These 27 T cell receptor beta chains came from one sample sequenced in a study of lymphopenia after photon versus proton radiotherapy. Produced via immunoSEQ multiplex PCR; TCRdb's table is partial and in-frame only. The sample holds more than 70,000 clones, around four fifths seen once. This material consisted of peripheral blood, taken from a patient treated with proton-based radiotherapy. Every receptor here comes from a man aged 55 to 70 with pancreatic cancer.

The chain couples TRBV30 to TRBJ1-5, with a possible D match to TRBD1 (5 bases). This CDR3 has 13 amino acids. Germline values: CDR1 GTSNPN, CDR2 SVGIG (reference sequence). Trimming took off 5 bases at V and 2 bases at J, with 10 bases between the two ends. CDR3 sequence: CAWADSGNQPQHF. The CDR3 DNA reads as TGTGCCTGGGCAGACAGCGGCAATCAGCCCCAGCATTTT.

V gene TRBV28 combines with J gene TRBJ2-3; either TRBD1 or TRBD2 may supply D (5 bases each). CDR3 length equals 13 residues. Germline V gives CDR1 MDHEN, CDR2 SYDVKM. V lost 7 bases and J lost 11, with 19 bases in between. CDR3 coding DNA: TGTGCCAGCACCCTAATGGGGGATAGTAAGCAGTATTTT. It is translated as CASTLMGDSKQYF. Using reference TRBV28 and TRBJ2-3 for the parts outside the CDR3, the full variable domain is DVKVTQSSRYLVKRTGEKVFLECVQDMDHENMFWYRQDPGLGLRLIYFSYDVKMKEKGDIPEGYSVSREKKERFSLILESASTNQTSMYLCASTLMGDSKQYFGPGTRLTVL.

The chain joins TRBV4-3 to TRBJ1-1; D is perhaps TRBD1 (5 bases). The CDR3 loop spans 15 amino acids. V lost 4 bases and J 4 bases, leaving 16 bases between the germline ends. Per the germline V gene, CDR1 is LGHNA and CDR2 is YSLEER. DNA for the CDR3: TGCGCCAGCAGCCCCGTGGGGGTCGTAGGCACTGAAGCTTTCTTT. Translated: CASSPVGVVGTEAFF.

The CDR3 nucleotides read TGTGCCACCTCTCGGGAGCTAGCGGGCACCTACGAGCAGTACTTC. Amino acids: CATSRELAGTYEQYF. The chain carries TRBV27 and TRBJ2-7; 8 bases map to TRBD2. Trimming removed 10 bases from V and 2 bases from J; junction bases left unmatched: 13. This CDR3 is 15 amino acids long. The germline CDR1 and CDR2 sequences are MNHEY and SMNVEV (reference sequence).

This sequence joins TRBV28 and TRBJ2-7, with D unclear. This CDR3 has 14 residues. Deletions cut 3 bases from V and 1 base from J, with 10 bases between. Germline V gives CDR1 MDHEN, CDR2 SYDVKM. CDR3 DNA sequence: TGTGCCAGCAGTTTTTTTCATACATCCTACGAGCAGTACTTC. It specifies CASSFFHTSYEQYF.

This rearrangement joins TRBV5-4 to TRBJ2-3; D unclear. Deletions cut 0 bases from V and 1 base from J, with 3 bases between. The germline CDR1 and CDR2 sequences are SGHNT and YYREEE (reference sequence). This CDR3 is 13 amino acids long. The CDR3 loop is CASSLEGTDTQYF. The CDR3 bases are TGTGCCAGCAGCTTGGAAGGCACAGATACGCAGTATTTT.

This chain connects TRBV7-9 to TRBJ1-4; the D is unclear. V was cut by 10 bases and J by 6 bases, with 21 bases left in between. Germline V CDR1 and CDR2: SEHNR, FQNEAQ (reference sequence). The CDR3 totals 15 residues. CDR3 coding DNA: TGTGCCACCGAGGGCCCTGGCTTCATCGATGAAAAACTGTTTTTT. Protein product: CATEGPGFIDEKLFF. The full variable domain, completed using reference TRBV7-9 and TRBJ1-4, is DTGVSQNPRHKITKRGQNVTFRCDPISEHNRLYWYRQTLGQGPEFLTYFQNEAQLEKSRLLSDRFSAERPKGSFSTLEIQRTEQGDSAMYLCATEGPGFIDEKLFFGSGTQLSVL.

The chain is built from TRBV28 and TRBJ1-1; D ambiguous. Per germline, CDR1 MDHEN and CDR2 SYDVKM. The CDR3 has 14 residues. Trimming left V 2 bases short and J 7 bases short, with 14 bases between. CDR3 DNA: TGTGCCAGCAGTTTAATCGTCAGGAAAGATGAAGCTTTCTTT. This sequence encodes CASSLIVRKDEAFF.

This sequence joins TRBV28 and TRBJ1-5; D is uncertain. Germline V CDR1 and CDR2: MDHEN, SYDVKM. V was cut by 4 bases and J by 15 bases, with 13 bases left in between. The CDR3 extends over 11 amino acids. The CDR3 reads CASSSESSRHF. The CDR3 DNA sequence: TGTGCCAGCAGTTCAGAAAGCTCCCGGCATTTT.

This clone was counted once. The J gene is TRBJ1-4, the V gene TRBV28, with TRBD1 as a possible D gene (6 bases). The CDR3 is made up of 15 amino acids. Trimming shortened V by 5 bases and J by 7 bases, and 17 bases separated the two germline ends. Germline V gene sequence: CDR1 MDHEN, CDR2 SYDVKM. CDR3 protein: CASSLPGGETEKLFF. The CDR3 nucleotides read TGTGCCAGCAGTCTCCCTGGGGGCGAGACTGAAAAACTGTTTTTT.

V usage is TRBV7-2 and J usage is TRBJ2-5, with D tentatively TRBD2 (6 bases). The V gene's germline CDR1 is SGHTA and CDR2 FQGNSA. This CDR3 comprises 13 residues. Between the trimmed V and J ends, which lost 0 bases and 10 bases, there was a span of 12 bases. DNA of the CDR3: TGTGCCAGCAGCTTAGCGGGAGCGGGTAGCCAGTACTTC. Protein: CASSLAGAGSQYF.

V gene TRBV7-2 combines with J gene TRBJ2-2, with 8 bases matching TRBD1. This CDR3 region has 15 residues. V was clipped by 2 bases and J by 1 base; unmatched bases: 0. Germline CDR1 is SGHTA and CDR2 is FQGNSA. The DNA for the CDR3 is TGTGCCAGCAGCTTAACAGGGGGGAACACCGGGGAGCTGTTTTTT. Translated: CASSLTGGNTGELFF.

V and J are TRBV15 and TRBJ2-3; TRBD2 agrees at 9 bases. The CDR3 contains 20 residues. Germline V gene lookup returns CDR1 LNHNV and CDR2 YYDKDF (reference sequence). With 3 bases clipped from V and 0 bases from J, the junction kept 16 bases outside the gene matches. The DNA for the CDR3 is TGTGCCACCAGCAGTACCCGAAGCTCCGGGACTAGCATGAGCACAGATACGCAGTATTTT. Translation: CATSSTRSSGTSMSTDTQYF.

V usage is TRBV7-9 and J usage is TRBJ1-1; D is unclear. Looked up from germline, CDR1 is SEHNR and CDR2 is FQNEAQ (reference sequence). The V and J ends lost 5 bases and 0 bases respectively, with 7 bases between them. CDR3 length: 13 amino acids. This CDR3 is CASSRTMNTEAFF. CDR3 nucleotides: TGTGCCAGCAGCCGTACAATGAACACTGAAGCTTTCTTT.

This clone was detected once. V usage is TRBV19 and J usage is TRBJ2-7; 7 bases are a match to TRBD1. The CDR3 covers 15 residues. Germline CDR1 is LNHDA and CDR2 is SQIVND (reference sequence). The J segment lost 4 bases and the V segment lost 1 base, leaving 7 bases of the junction unmatched. CDR3 nucleotides: TGTGCCAGTAGTATAGGGTCGACAGGGAAGTACGAGCAGTACTTC. Translation: CASSIGSTGKYEQYF. The full variable domain, in which reference TRBV19 and TRBJ2-7 provide the parts outside the CDR3, is DGGITQSPKYLFRKEGQNVTLSCEQNLNHDAMYWYRQDPGQGLRLIYYSQIVNDFQKGDIAEGYSVSREKKESFPLTVTSAQKNPTAFYLCASSIGSTGKYEQYFGPGTRLTVT.

This chain joins TRBV7-9 and TRBJ1-1, with a weak D call TRBD1 (6 bases). The germline gives CDR1 SEHNR, CDR2 FQNEAQ (reference sequence). The V end lost 5 bases, the J end lost 4 bases, and 14 bases lay between the germline ends. This CDR3 contains 14 residues. The CDR3 region is CASSVGQTPTEAFF. CDR3 DNA: TGTGCCAGCAGCGTAGGACAGACACCCACTGAAGCTTTCTTT.

This rearrangement joins TRBV6-1 to TRBJ1-2; D might be TRBD1 (6 bases). V gave up 3 bases and J gave up 2 bases, with 16 bases separating them. The CDR3 runs 16 residues. Germline CDR1 is MNHNS and CDR2 is SASEGT. CDR3 nucleotide sequence: TGTGCCAGCAGTGATTTTATGGGGGCTCGGAACTATGGCTACACCTTC. The encoded protein is CASSDFMGARNYGYTF.

V gene TRBV28 combines with J gene TRBJ1-4; 8 bases fit TRBD1. With V trimmed by 5 bases and J by 3 bases, 5 bases remained unmatched. The germline V gene encodes CDR1 MDHEN and CDR2 SYDVKM. The CDR3 sequence is 15 residues long. The DNA of the CDR3 is TGTGCCAGCAGTACTCAGGGGGCGGCTAATGAAAAACTGTTTTTT. This translates into CASSTQGAANEKLFF.

V and J are TRBV7-2 and TRBJ2-3; 14 bases are shared with TRBD2. V dropped 4 bases and J dropped 5; count of bases not matched to a gene: 2. The CDR3 spans 15 residues. Per germline, CDR1 SGHTA and CDR2 FQGNSA. In DNA, the CDR3 is TGTGCCAGCAGCTCAGGGACTAGCGGGAGAGATACGCAGTATTTT. Residues: CASSSGTSGRDTQYF.

The chain uses TRBV19 and TRBJ2-7, with D possibly matching TRBD2 (6 bases). V was cut by 1 base and J by 4 bases, with 14 bases left in between. CDR3 length: 15 residues. The V gene's germline CDR1 is LNHDA and CDR2 SQIVND (reference sequence). The CDR3 DNA sequence: TGTGCCAGTAGTATAGGGTTAGCGGACCAATACGAGCAGTACTTC. Translating it yields CASSIGLADQYEQYF.

This clone was counted a single time. J is TRBJ1-3 and V is TRBV7-9, with D hard to call. The ends were cut back, 4 bases at V and 5 bases at J, with 9 bases in the middle. The CDR3 runs to 13 residues. Germline CDR1 SEHNR, CDR2 FQNEAQ (reference sequence). CDR3 residues: CASSSLTRNTIYF. The CDR3 bases are TGTGCCAGCAGCTCGTTGACGAGAAACACCATATATTTT.

The chain combines TRBV2 with TRBJ1-3, with a weak D call TRBD1 (6 bases). V was clipped by 5 bases and J by 3 bases, with 11 bases between them. Germline CDR1 and CDR2: SNHLY and FYNNEI. CDR3 length equals 14 residues. The CDR3 region has the DNA TGTGCCAGCAGTCCAACAGGGCTTGGAAACACCATATATTTT. Protein sequence: CASSPTGLGNTIYF.

This clone was found once. V gene TRBV11-2 combines with J gene TRBJ1-1, with TRBD1 as a possible D gene (5 bases). The germline V gene has CDR1 SGHAT and CDR2 FQNNGV. V was shortened by 1 base and J by 2 bases, with 11 bases between the two germline ends. This CDR3 has 15 residues. The CDR3 nucleotides read TGTGCCAGCAGCTTAGTTCAGGGAGTCAACACTGAAGCTTTCTTT. Its protein is CASSLVQGVNTEAFF.

This sequence joins TRBV18 and TRBJ1-1; 7 bases match TRBD1. The V gene end was trimmed by 3 bases and the J gene end by 1 base; junction bases not matched to a gene: 5. The CDR3 length is 15 residues. The germline CDR1 and CDR2 sequences are KGHSH and LQKENI. The CDR3 is CASSPSWTGNTEAFF. The DNA of the CDR3 is TGTGCCAGCTCACCCTCTTGGACAGGGAACACTGAAGCTTTCTTT.

This chain links TRBV20-1 with TRBJ2-7; 7 nucleotides align to TRBD1. This CDR3 has 11 amino acids. After removal of 7 bases from V and 7 bases from J, the junction contained 7 bases not matched to a gene. The germline CDR1 and CDR2 sequences are DFQATT and SNEGSKA (reference sequence). The CDR3 is CSVEPRGEQYF. CDR3 sequence (DNA): TGCAGTGTCGAGCCCAGGGGGGAGCAGTACTTC.

The chain combines TRBV4-2 with TRBJ2-1; 9 nucleotides align to TRBD2. The CDR3 has 17 amino acids. Germline values: CDR1 LGHNA, CDR2 YNFKEQ. V gave up 1 base and J gave up 6 bases; unmatched junction bases: 10. This CDR3 is CASSQAFGREGLNEQFF. The CDR3, as DNA: TGTGCCAGCAGCCAAGCCTTTGGGCGGGAGGGCCTCAATGAGCAGTTCTTC.

The chain is built from TRBV5-1 and TRBJ2-7; 8 nucleotides line up with TRBD2. V dropped 5 bases and J dropped 5; count of bases not matched to a gene: 15. Germline V gene data show CDR1 as SGHRS and CDR2 as YFSETQ. CDR3 length equals 16 residues. Written as DNA, the CDR3 is TGCGCCAGCAGGCGTACTCCGGGACTAGGGAAGCACGAGCAGTACTTC. It specifies CASRRTPGLGKHEQYF.